This T cell receptor beta chain was observed in a study of blood T cell repertoires in COVID-19. Study summary: Specimens from acute and convalescent COVID-19 originated in the United States, Italy and Spain.

Germline CDR1 is PRHDT and CDR2 is FYEKMQ (reference sequence). V lost 5 bases to trimming and J lost 5 bases; unmatched junction nucleotides: 8. CDR3 length equals 14 residues. As originally analysed: Counts of nucleated cells, estimated from reference gene primer amplification, were obtained. TCRdb's copy holds only in-frame clones and misses some; the assay was immunoSEQ multiplex PCR. For V, J and clone size, that table is used; D and trimming come from the DNA. This repertoire shows about 130,000 clones, about 83% found once; its top ten account for about a tenth. This receptor was taken from a man in his forties with active or convalescent COVID-19. The sample was peripheral blood. The chain employs TRBV13 and TRBJ1-2; 7 bases line up with TRBD1. The CDR3 DNA sequence: TGTGCCAGCAGCGGCAGGGACAGTCTATATGGCTACACCTTC. Protein product: CASSGRDSLYGYTF.